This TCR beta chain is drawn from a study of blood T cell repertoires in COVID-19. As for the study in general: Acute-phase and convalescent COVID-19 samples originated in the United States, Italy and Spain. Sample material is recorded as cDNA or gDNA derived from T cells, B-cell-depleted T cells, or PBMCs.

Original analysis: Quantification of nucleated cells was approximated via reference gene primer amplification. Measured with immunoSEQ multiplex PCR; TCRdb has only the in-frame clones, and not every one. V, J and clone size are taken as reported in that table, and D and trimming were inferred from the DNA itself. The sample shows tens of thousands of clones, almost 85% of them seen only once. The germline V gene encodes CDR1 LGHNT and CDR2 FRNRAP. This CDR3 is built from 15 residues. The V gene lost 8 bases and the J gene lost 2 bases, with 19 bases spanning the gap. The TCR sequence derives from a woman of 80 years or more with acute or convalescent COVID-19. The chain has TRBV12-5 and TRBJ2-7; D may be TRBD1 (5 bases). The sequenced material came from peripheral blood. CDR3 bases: TGTGCTAGTTTCCCCCTCGCAGGGCACACCTACGAGCAGTACTTC. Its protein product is CASFPLAGHTYEQYF.